One sample yielded the 21 T cell receptor beta chains listed below, sequenced in a study of blood T cells in healthy people across ages. It was with a sample-barcoded 5' primer and a J-beta primer mix that a second PCR of roughly 7 to 12 cycles was run. TCRdb re-called the 5' RACE reads through MiXCR, storing one row per CDR3 protein. The table records roughly 1.4 million distinct CDR3 sequences, approximately 63% of them present only once. The sample taken for sequencing was blood. Receptors were obtained from a man between 18 and 35 years old in good health.

The chain uses TRBV4-1 and TRBJ2-4; D gene unclear. Gene TRBJ2-7 matches the end of the DNA better, so the J call may be wrong. CDR1 is MGHRA and CDR2 is YSYEKL in the germline V gene. This CDR3 spans 16 amino acids. CDR3 region: CASSQDARTATYEQYF. The CDR3, as DNA: TGCGCCAGCAGCCAAGATGCCAGGACGGCCACCTACGAGCAGTACTTC.

The chain recombines TRBV10-3 with TRBJ2-1, with TRBD1 matching 8 bases. Germline-derived CDR1 and CDR2 are ENHRY and SYGVKD. V shed 4 bases, J shed 0 bases, and the junction held 5 bases outside the gene matches. The CDR3 totals 16 residues. CDR3 coding DNA: TGTGCCATCAGTGTAAGTACAGGGGGCTCCTACAATGAGCAGTTCTTC. Protein product: CAISVSTGGSYNEQFF.

The chain is built from TRBV2 and TRBJ2-3, with TRBD1 matching over 7 bases. The V gene end was trimmed by 3 bases and the J gene end by 5 bases; junction bases not matched to a gene: 8. This CDR3 is built from 15 residues. Germline CDR1 reads SNHLY; CDR2 reads FYNNEI. The CDR3 nucleotides are TGTGCCAGCAGTGATGGACAGGAAGGTCAAGATACGCAGTATTTT. It yields the protein CASSDGQEGQDTQYF.

This clonotype showed up just a few times. The chain combines TRBV6-1 with TRBJ1-2; 7 nucleotides match TRBD1. Germline V gives CDR1 MNHNS, CDR2 SASEGT. V was clipped by 3 bases and J by 7 bases; unmatched bases: 14. CDR3 size: 16 residues. The CDR3 nucleotides are TGTGCCAGCAGTGATACCGGGACAGTCATTAAGGGTGGCTACACCTTC. Protein product: CASSDTGTVIKGGYTF.

The chain couples TRBV20-1 to TRBJ2-3; TRBD2 matches at 7 bases. CDR1 and CDR2 (germline): DFQATT, SNEGSKA (reference sequence). There are 14 residues in the CDR3. Germline trimming cut 1 base from V and 1 base from J; bases unmatched to any gene: 2. DNA for the CDR3: TGCAGTGCTAGAGCCCGGGGGGGCACAGATACGCAGTATTTT. Translation gives CSARARGGTDTQYF.

The rearrangement uses TRBV10-3 and TRBJ2-3, with TRBD1 matching over 7 bases. CDR1 and CDR2 (germline): ENHRY, SYGVKD. V lost 10 bases to trimming and J lost 4 bases; unmatched junction nucleotides: 8. This CDR3 spans 13 amino acids. The CDR3 DNA is TGTGCCAGCGCAACAGGGGACGCAGATACGCAGTATTTT. This sequence encodes CASATGDADTQYF.

This clonotype was observed a few times. The chain employs TRBV7-6 and TRBJ1-4, with a possible D match to TRBD1 (6 bases). Germline lookup yields CDR1 SGHVS and CDR2 FNYEAQ. V was trimmed by 4 bases and J by 0 bases, leaving 18 bases between them. CDR3 size: 18 residues. The CDR3 coding sequence is TGTGCCAGCAGCTATCTCAGACGGGGGCCGGCAACTAATGAAAAACTGTTTTTT. Its protein product is CASSYLRRGPATNEKLFF.

This clonotype has only one observation. This chain uses TRBV4-2 with TRBJ2-5, with a weak D call TRBD1 (6 bases). CDR1 and CDR2 from the germline V gene are LGHNA and YNFKEQ. V was shortened by 5 bases and J by 11 bases, with 18 bases between the two germline ends. CDR3 length equals 13 residues. CDR3 residues: CASSAWTVGEQYF. In DNA, the CDR3 is TGTGCCAGCAGCGCCTGGACAGTCGGAGAGCAGTACTTC.

For this clonotype: The germline gene is not matched at one end of the junction; a read error may be the cause. CDR3 DNA: TGTGCCAGCAGCAGACTAGCGGGGCGCACAGACACGCAGTATTTT. It encodes CASSRLAGRTDTQYF. This chain connects TRBV12-3 or TRBV12-4 to TRBJ2-3; 11 bases align to TRBD2. The CDR3 is made up of 15 amino acids.

This clonotype was picked up a small number of times. V and J are TRBV2 and TRBJ1-5; TRBD1 is a possible D gene (5 bases). Trimming cost V 0 bases and J 7 bases, with 19 bases left between them. The CDR3 has 17 residues. The germline CDR1 and CDR2 sequences are SNHLY and FYNNEI. The CDR3 loop is CASSEAGFSGRRQPQHF. As DNA, the CDR3 is TGTGCCAGCAGTGAAGCGGGTTTCTCGGGGCGTCGGCAGCCCCAGCATTTT.

The chain couples TRBV11-2 to TRBJ1-2; 10 nucleotides match TRBD1. This CDR3 comprises 17 residues. Germline V gene data show CDR1 as SGHAT and CDR2 as FQNNGV. V shed 5 bases, J shed 4 bases, and the junction held 13 bases outside the gene matches. CDR3 protein: CASSISPARTGGYGYTF. The CDR3 coding sequence is TGTGCCAGCAGCATATCCCCCGCGCGGACAGGGGGCTATGGCTACACCTTC.

The rearrangement links TRBV11-2 to TRBJ2-5, with D perhaps TRBD1 (6 bases). This CDR3 spans 15 amino acids. V dropped 5 bases and J dropped 2 bases, with 15 bases sitting between them. Germline CDR1 SGHAT, CDR2 FQNNGV. CDR3 nucleotide sequence: TGTGCCAGCAGCACCCACCAGGGGAGTCAAGAGACCCAGTACTTC. Its protein product is CASSTHQGSQETQYF.

The chain uses TRBV6-5 and TRBJ2-1, with a tentative D call TRBD2 (6 bases). There are 14 residues in the CDR3. Trimming left V 6 bases short and J 4 bases short, with 13 bases between. CDR1 is MNHEY, CDR2 SVGAGI, per germline. The CDR3 nucleotides are TGTGCCAGCAGACATACGGGGGATTACAATGAGCAGTTCTTC. It translates to CASRHTGDYNEQFF.

V usage is TRBV27 and J usage is TRBJ2-7, with 7 bases that match TRBD1. The CDR3 contains 17 residues. The germline V gene encodes CDR1 MNHEY and CDR2 SMNVEV (reference sequence). V dropped 4 bases and J dropped 0; count of bases not matched to a gene: 12. CDR3 bases: TGTGCCAGCAGTTCCCTCCCCGGGGCAGGGGGCTCCTACGAGCAGTACTTC. This translates into CASSSLPGAGGSYEQYF.

The chain has TRBV7-7 and TRBJ2-5; TRBD1 might be the D (6 bases). V was trimmed by 11 bases and J by 3 bases, leaving 10 bases between them. The CDR3 has 11 residues. Germline loops: CDR1 SSHAT, CDR2 FNYEAQ (reference sequence). The CDR3 DNA reads as TGTGCCGTCACAGGGAAAGAGACCCAGTACTTC. Protein sequence: CAVTGKETQYF.

This chain joins TRBV7-2 and TRBJ1-4; D gene unclear. CDR1 is SGHTA and CDR2 is FQGNSA in the germline V gene. There are 13 residues in the CDR3. The V gene lost 2 bases and the J gene lost 11 bases, with 12 bases spanning the gap. CDR3: CASSLPPTGKLFF. CDR3 sequence (DNA): TGTGCCAGCAGCTTACCCCCCACCGGGAAACTGTTTTTT.

The chain couples TRBV6-4 to TRBJ2-3; 7 bases are a match to TRBD2. This CDR3 comprises 14 residues. The V segment lost 7 bases and the J segment 0 bases; nucleotides outside the gene matches: 4. Germline CDR1 and CDR2: MRHNA and SNTAGT. CDR3 bases: TGTGCCAGCAAGGCGGGAGTGAGCACAGATACGCAGTATTTT. Its translation: CASKAGVSTDTQYF.

The chain couples TRBV20-1 to TRBJ1-2, with D uncertain. V lost 0 bases to trimming and J lost 8 bases, with 16 bases between them. CDR3 length: 14 residues. From germline, CDR1 is DFQATT and CDR2 SNEGSKA (reference sequence). The CDR3 DNA is TGCAGTGCTAGAGATCCTATCCCCAAGGAGGGCTACACCTTC. This codes for CSARDPIPKEGYTF.

The chain carries TRBV29-1 and TRBJ2-4; TRBD2 is a possible D gene (5 bases). Germline CDR1 is SQVTM and CDR2 is ANQGSEA. The CDR3 totals 15 residues. Trimming took off 5 bases at V and 0 bases at J, with 14 bases between the two ends. CDR3 coding DNA: TGCAGCGTTACTGAGCGGTCTCTAGCCAAAAACATTCAGTACTTC. Residues: CSVTERSLAKNIQYF.

The V call is TRBV7-6, the J call TRBJ1-1, with 7 bases fitting TRBD1. Germline V gene lookup returns CDR1 SGHVS and CDR2 FNYEAQ. This CDR3 has 17 amino acids. The V and J ends lost 1 base and 4 bases, in that order; junction bases with no gene match: 12. For the CDR3, the DNA is TGTGCCAGCAGCTTAGGACAGGGAGGGCCTATGGGCACTGAAGCTTTCTTT. Translating it yields CASSLGQGGPMGTEAFF.

V usage is TRBV7-9 and J usage is TRBJ1-2; D is unresolved. This CDR3 comprises 14 residues. Germline lookup yields CDR1 SEHNR and CDR2 FQNEAQ (reference sequence). The V gene lost 5 bases and the J gene lost 4 bases, with 14 bases spanning the gap. CDR3 sequence reads: CASSPRRAPYGYTF. In DNA, the CDR3 is TGTGCCAGCAGCCCGCGGAGGGCCCCCTATGGCTACACCTTC.